This TCR beta chain was sequenced for a study of metastatic and nonmetastatic thyroid tumors. Study-level findings and limits: Patients with malignant thyroid tumors reportedly had significantly higher TCR beta diversity than those with benign nodules, in blood and tumor.

Thyroid surgery had not been preceded by any treatment in any patient. MiXCR re-clonotyped the PCR reads for TCRdb. The repertoire has approximately 84,000 clones, under 15% of them found once; the top ten carry 3% to 4.5%. CDR1 is MDHEN, CDR2 SYDVKM, per germline. The CDR3 covers 15 residues. This clone was seen a handful of times. Its antigen is currently unknown. A junction end diverges from the germline sequence, so it may reflect a read error. Specimen: blood. This sequence originates from a female donor with papillary thyroid cancer or a benign thyroid nodule (not recorded which). Some clones in this sample may be carry-over from other donors' samples. The gene calls are TRBV28 and TRBJ2-7, with a possible D match to TRBD1 (6 bases). CDR3 DNA sequence: TGTGCCAGCAGTCGGGGAGTACAGGGTGACTACGATCAGTACTTC. Amino acids: CASSRGVQGDYDQYF.